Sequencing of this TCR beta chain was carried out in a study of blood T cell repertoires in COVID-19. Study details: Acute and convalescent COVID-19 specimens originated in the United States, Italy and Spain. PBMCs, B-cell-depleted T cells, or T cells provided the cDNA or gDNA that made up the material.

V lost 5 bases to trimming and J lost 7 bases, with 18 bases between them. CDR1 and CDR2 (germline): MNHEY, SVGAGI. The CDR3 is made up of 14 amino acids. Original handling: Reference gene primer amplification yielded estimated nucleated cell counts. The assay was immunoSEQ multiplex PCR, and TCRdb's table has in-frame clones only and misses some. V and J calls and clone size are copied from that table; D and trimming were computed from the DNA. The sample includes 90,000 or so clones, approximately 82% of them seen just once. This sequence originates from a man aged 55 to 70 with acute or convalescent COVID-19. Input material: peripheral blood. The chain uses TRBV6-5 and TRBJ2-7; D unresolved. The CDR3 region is CASSSRGGAREQYV. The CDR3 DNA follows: TGTGCCAGCAGTAGTCGAGGCGGTGCTCGGGAGCAGTACGTC.